This T cell receptor (beta chain) is drawn from a study of T cell responses to AZD1222 COVID-19 vaccine. General study findings and limits: Scientists sampled the repertoires only once the peak T cell response had passed. Two doses of AZD1222 preceded a rise in Spike-specific TCR breadth and depth. Donors skewed white British and female; clonal diversity was possibly underestimated. Only 6 or 7 individuals given AZD1222 were seropositive at baseline.

V was pared by 4 bases and J by 5 bases, with 12 bases between. The CDR3 has 14 residues. In germline, CDR1 is SGHNT, CDR2 YENEEA. This clone was seen a few times. What it binds is unknown. Sequencing used immunoSEQ multiplex PCR; TCRdb keeps in-frame clones, though not all of them. This sample has more than 85,000 clones, with roughly 83% found just once. The sample here was peripheral blood, taken 28 days after the second AZD1222 dose. The rearrangement links TRBV11-3 to TRBJ2-1; D possibly corresponds to TRBD2 (5 bases). This sequence was found in an adult who received the AZD1222 COVID-19 vaccine. The chain's CDR3 is CASSSRGYDNEQFF. As DNA, the CDR3 is TGTGCCAGCAGCTCCCGAGGGTATGACAATGAGCAGTTCTTC. Looking up the rest from reference TRBV11-3 and TRBJ2-1 gives the full variable domain: EAGVVQSPRYKIIEKKQPVAFWCNPISGHNTLYWYLQNLGQGPELLIRYENEEAVDDSQLPKDRFSAERLKGVDSTLKIQPAELGDSAVYLCASSSRGYDNEQFFGPGTRLTVL.